This is a list of T cell receptor beta chains from one sample in a study of Graves' ophthalmopathy and Graves' hyperthyroidism. TCRdb re-called the multiplex PCR reads through MiXCR, storing one row per CDR3 protein. The sample has over a million distinct CDR3 sequences; around a third are singletons. The sample comprised peripheral blood or thyroid tissue (not recorded which). The origin of the receptors is an adult man with Graves' hyperthyroidism. Each CDR3 is given with its conserved first and last residue. A D gene is named only where the DNA matches it firmly. The size entry is marked missing in some rows and otherwise reads once, few, many or a size class.

D gene,clone size,J gene,V gene,CDR3 DNA,CDR3 protein
TRBD1,few,TRBJ1-5,TRBV5-1,TGCGCCAGCAGCTGGACAGGGAACCCAGGTCAGCCCCAGCATTTT,CASSWTGNPGQPQHF
TRBD2,many,TRBJ2-5,TRBV20-1,TGCAGTGCTAGGGGACTAGCGATGGAGACCCAGTACTTC,CSARGLAMETQYF
-,once,TRBJ1-5,TRBV19,TGTGCCAGTAGTGGACCTGGAGCGGGCAATCAGCCCCAGCATTTT,CASSGPGAGNQPQHF
TRBD1,few,TRBJ2-2,TRBV5-1,TGCGCCAGCAGCTTCCAGGGACAGGGGCAGACCGGGGAGCTGTTTTTT,CASSFQGQGQTGELFF
-,few,TRBJ1-2,TRBV5-1,TGCGCCAGCAGCCATTATCAAGGTATTGGATTATATGGCTACACCTTC,CASSHYQGIGLYGYTF
-,many,TRBJ2-5,TRBV7-2,TGTGCCAGCAGCAGACAGCGGGAGACCCAGTACTTC,CASSRQRETQYF
TRBD2,few,TRBJ2-7,TRBV11-2,TGTGCCAGCAGCTTGGGGGGGGGAACGTGGGAGCAGTACTTC,CASSLGGGTWEQYF
-,many,TRBJ2-7,TRBV7-2,TGTGCCAGCAGCTTAGGCAGGCTCGACGAGCAGTACTTC,CASSLGRLDEQYF
-,once,TRBJ1-2,TRBV29-1,TGCAGCGTTGAAGAATGGGGCCATCTTGGAAACACCTTC,CSVEEWGHLGNTF
TRBD1,-,TRBJ1-6,TRBV12-3/TRBV12-4,TGTGCCAGCCAGAGGACAGGGAATTCACCCCTCCACTTT,CASQRTGNSPLHF
TRBD1,-,TRBJ1-3,TRBV9,TGTGCCAGCAGCCCTCGAGAAGAGGACAGGTTTCGCTCTGGAAACACCATATATTTT,CASSPREEDRFRSGNTIYF
-,many,TRBJ2-7,TRBV7-8,TGTGCCAGCAGCTTAGTTCTGGCTGTAGGGTACGAGCAGTACTTC,CASSLVLAVGYEQYF
-,many,TRBJ2-6,TRBV24-1,TGTGCCACCAGTGATCCAGGGACTTCTGGGGCCAACGTCCTGACTTTC,CATSDPGTSGANVLTF
TRBD1,few,TRBJ2-7,TRBV7-9,TGTGCCAGCAGCCCAGGGGGCGGACAGGGGATCTACGAGCAGTACTTC,CASSPGGGQGIYEQYF
-,-,TRBJ1-1,TRBV19,TGTGCCAGTAGTGGACAGCTTGGGGCTGAAGCTTTCTTT,CASSGQLGAEAFF
TRBD1,many,TRBJ1-2,TRBV14,TGTGCCAGCAGCCAAGATACCCGACAGGGCACTAACTATGGCTACACCTTC,CASSQDTRQGTNYGYTF
-,few,TRBJ1-2,TRBV29-1,TGCAGGGTCCCAGGGGCCTATGGCTACACCTTC,CRVPGAYGYTF
-,many,TRBJ1-6,TRBV25-1,TGTGCCAGCAGTGGAGACTCACCCCTCCACTTT,CASSGDSPLHF
TRBD2,-,TRBJ2-7,TRBV6-5,TGTGCCTGCCGGGGGGACGTGGCCGAGCAGTACTTC,CACRGDVAEQYF
TRBD1,-,TRBJ1-2,TRBV10-3,TGTGCCATCAGTACCGGGACAGGGGTAGATGGCTACACCTTC,CAISTGTGVDGYTF
-,many,TRBJ2-7,TRBV19,TGTGCCAGCAGAATCGGGGAATCGGAGCAGTACTTC,CASRIGESEQYF
-,few,TRBJ1-4,TRBV11-2,TGTGCCAGCAGCACCCGGACGGATGGGGGTGAAAAACTGTTTTTT,CASSTRTDGGEKLFF
-,-,TRBJ2-7,TRBV30,TGTGCGACCAAGGCAGACTACGAGCAGTACTTC,CATKADYEQYF
TRBD1,many,TRBJ1-6,TRBV7-9,TGTGCCAGCAGCGCCAAACAGGGGAATTCACCCCTCCACTTT,CASSAKQGNSPLHF
-,-,TRBJ2-4,TRBV7-2,TGTGCCAGCAGCTTAGGGCTAGCTGGCATTCAGTACTTC,CASSLGLAGIQYF
TRBD1,-,TRBJ1-2,TRBV10-3,TGTGCCATCAGTGAAACAGGGGCGTATGGCTACACCTTC,CAISETGAYGYTF
-,many,TRBJ2-7,TRBV5-1,TGCGCCAGCAGCTTGGCCCTCCGGATAACAGGGGGGGACTACGAGCAGTACTTC,CASSLALRITGGDYEQYF
-,many,TRBJ1-1,TRBV7-9,TGTGCCAGCAGCCCCGGAGGGACAAACACTGAAGCTTTCTTT,CASSPGGTNTEAFF
TRBD1,many,TRBJ2-5,TRBV24-1,TGTGCCACCAGTGAGGGGACAGCTCAAGAGACCCAGTACTTC,CATSEGTAQETQYF
-,-,TRBJ2-5,TRBV10-3,TGTGCCCTCGGGGAGGATAGCGGGACCCAGTACTTC,CALGEDSGTQYF
-,-,TRBJ1-2,TRBV25-1,TGTGCCACCAATAACTATGGCTACACCTTC,CATNNYGYTF
TRBD1,-,TRBJ1-5,TRBV20-1,TGCAGTGCTAGTCGGAGGGGGCTTAATCAGCCCCAGCATTTT,CSASRRGLNQPQHF